The T cell receptor beta chain under discussion was sequenced for a study of blood T cells in healthy people across ages. V was clipped by 1 base and J by 2 bases, with 11 bases between them. The CDR3 contains 15 residues. Germline CDR1 is SGDLS and CDR2 is YYNGEE. Using a J-beta primer mix together with a sample-barcoded 5' primer, a second PCR was run for roughly 6 to 11 cycles. TCRdb reprocessed the 5' RACE reads via MiXCR and lists one record per CDR3 protein. The sample has about 800,000 distinct CDR3 sequences; roughly 25% are singletons. This clonotype was counted once. These data were also filed under a second study, of T cells of mothers and their children. From that report: Each 15 ul cDNA reaction used approximately 1.6 ug RNA; all RNA was used.

The genes are TRBV9 and TRBJ2-3; no clear D. The source is a boy under 18 in good health. Sequenced sample: blood. CDR3 sequence reads: CASSVKAQITDTQYF. In DNA form, the CDR3 reads TGTGCCAGCAGCGTAAAGGCTCAGATCACAGATACGCAGTATTTT.